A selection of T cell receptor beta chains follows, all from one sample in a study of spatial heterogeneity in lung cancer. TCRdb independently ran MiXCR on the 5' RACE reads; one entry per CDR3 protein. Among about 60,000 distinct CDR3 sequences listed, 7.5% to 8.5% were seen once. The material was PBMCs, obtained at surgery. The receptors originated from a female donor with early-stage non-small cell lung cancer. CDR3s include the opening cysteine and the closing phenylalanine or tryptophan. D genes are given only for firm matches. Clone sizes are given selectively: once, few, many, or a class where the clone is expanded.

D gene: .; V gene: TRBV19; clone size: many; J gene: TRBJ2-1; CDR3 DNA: TGTGCCAGTAGTATGGAGGAGGCGGGACGAAACGATGAGCAGTTCTTC; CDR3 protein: CASSMEEAGRNDEQFF
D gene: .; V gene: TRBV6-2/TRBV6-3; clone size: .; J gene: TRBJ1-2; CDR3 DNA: TGTGCCAGCATGCTCGGACTGTGGTATGGCTACACCTTC; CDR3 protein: CASMLGLWYGYTF
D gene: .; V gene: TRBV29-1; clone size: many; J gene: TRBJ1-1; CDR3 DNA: TGCAGCTTATCACAGAACACTGAAGCTTTCTTT; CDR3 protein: CSLSQNTEAFF
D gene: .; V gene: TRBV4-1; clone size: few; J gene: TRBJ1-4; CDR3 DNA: TGCGCCAGCAGCCGCGCCCTGAATGAAAAACTGTTTTTT; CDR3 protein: CASSRALNEKLFF
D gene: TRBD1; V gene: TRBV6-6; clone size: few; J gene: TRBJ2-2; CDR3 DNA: TGTGCCAGCAGTTGGGGACAGCTGAACACCGGGGAGCTGTTTTTT; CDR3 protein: CASSWGQLNTGELFF
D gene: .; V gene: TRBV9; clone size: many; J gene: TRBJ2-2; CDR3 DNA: TGTGCCAGCAGCGTAGATTGGCGGGGGAACACCGGGGAGCTGTTTTTT; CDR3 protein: CASSVDWRGNTGELFF
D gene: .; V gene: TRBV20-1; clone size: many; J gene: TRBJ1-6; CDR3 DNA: TGCAGTGCTAAGAATCCTAATTCACCCCTCCACTTT; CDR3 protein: CSAKNPNSPLHF
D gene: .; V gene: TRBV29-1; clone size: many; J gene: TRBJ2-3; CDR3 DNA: TGCAGCGTTCCGAGCACTCTAGATACGCAGTATTTT; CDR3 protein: CSVPSTLDTQYF
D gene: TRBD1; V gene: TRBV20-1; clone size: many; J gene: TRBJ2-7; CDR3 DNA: TGCAGTGCCCCCGGGACAGGGTCCATCAGGGGCTCCTACGAGCAGTACTTC; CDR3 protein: CSAPGTGSIRGSYEQYF
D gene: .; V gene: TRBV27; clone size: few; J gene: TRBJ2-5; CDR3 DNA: TGTGCCAGCAGTTTATCGAACGCCCCTTTAGAGACCCAGTACTTC; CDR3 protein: CASSLSNAPLETQYF
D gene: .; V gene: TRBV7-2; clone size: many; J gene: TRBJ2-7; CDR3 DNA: TGTGCCAGCAGCCCGGACAGTACCAGCTCCTACGAGCAGTACTTC; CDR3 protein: CASSPDSTSSYEQYF
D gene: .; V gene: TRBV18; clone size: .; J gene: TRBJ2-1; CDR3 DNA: TGTGCCAGCTCACCCTCCACAGCTTCCTACAATGAGCAGTTCTTC; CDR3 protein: CASSPSTASYNEQFF
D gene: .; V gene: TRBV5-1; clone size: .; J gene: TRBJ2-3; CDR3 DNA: TGCGCCAGCAGCTTGGTAGGGGGGCCAGGGGATACGCAGTATTTT; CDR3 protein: CASSLVGGPGDTQYF
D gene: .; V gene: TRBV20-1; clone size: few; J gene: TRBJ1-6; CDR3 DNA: TGCAGTGCCATCCCATGGAATTCACCCCTCCACTTT; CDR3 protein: CSAIPWNSPLHF
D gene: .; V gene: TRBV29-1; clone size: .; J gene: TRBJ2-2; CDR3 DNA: TGCAGCGTTGAAGAGGTGGGGCTCCAGCCCGCCGGGGAGCTGTTTTTT; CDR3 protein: CSVEEVGLQPAGELFF
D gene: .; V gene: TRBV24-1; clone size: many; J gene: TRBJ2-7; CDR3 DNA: TGTGCCACCAGTGAATCCGGCAGTGTAACGTACGAGCAGTACTTC; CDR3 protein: CATSESGSVTYEQYF
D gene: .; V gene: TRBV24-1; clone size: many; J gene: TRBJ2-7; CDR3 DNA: TGTGCCACCAGTGATTTGGGCCACCCCATGGAGCAGTACTTC; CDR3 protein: CATSDLGHPMEQYF